This T cell receptor (beta chain) was identified during a study of T cell repertoires in cytomegalovirus infection. TCRdb re-called the reads through MiXCR, storing one row per CDR3 protein. The table has fewer than 250,000 distinct CDR3 sequences, over 20% seen once. The CDR3 extends over 12 amino acids. Unmatched junction bases numbered 4, after V lost 5 bases and J lost 7 bases. This chain connects TRBV12-3 or TRBV12-4 to TRBJ1-1; 7 nucleotides match TRBD1. The source material was CD8+ T cells from PBMCs. This TCR came from a human donor in good health (CMV status not recorded). Some clones in this sample may be carry-over from other donors' samples. The CDR3 coding sequence is TGTGCCAGCAGTACCGGGACAGATGAAGCTTTCTTT. Its translation is CASSTGTDEAFF.